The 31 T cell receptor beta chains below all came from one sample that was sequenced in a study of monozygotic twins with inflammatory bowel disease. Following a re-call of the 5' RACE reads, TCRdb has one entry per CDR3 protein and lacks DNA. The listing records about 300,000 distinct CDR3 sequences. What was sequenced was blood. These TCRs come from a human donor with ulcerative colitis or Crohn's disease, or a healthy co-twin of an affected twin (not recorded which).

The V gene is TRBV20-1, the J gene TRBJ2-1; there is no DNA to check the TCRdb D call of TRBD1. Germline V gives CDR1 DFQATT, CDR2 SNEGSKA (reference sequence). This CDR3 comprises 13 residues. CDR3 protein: CSAPGTGGYEQFF.

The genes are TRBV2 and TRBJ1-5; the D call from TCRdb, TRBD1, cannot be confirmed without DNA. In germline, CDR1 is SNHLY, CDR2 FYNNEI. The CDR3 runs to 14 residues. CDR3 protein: CASRGDGSNQPQHF.

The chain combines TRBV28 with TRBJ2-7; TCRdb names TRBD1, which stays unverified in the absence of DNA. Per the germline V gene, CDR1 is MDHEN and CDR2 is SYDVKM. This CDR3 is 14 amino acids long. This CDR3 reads CATLGGQAQNEQYF.

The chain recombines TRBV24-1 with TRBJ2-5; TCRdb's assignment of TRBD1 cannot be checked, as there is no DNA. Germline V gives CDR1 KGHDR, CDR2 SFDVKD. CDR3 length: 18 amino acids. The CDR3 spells CATSDLLFGRQGQETQYF.

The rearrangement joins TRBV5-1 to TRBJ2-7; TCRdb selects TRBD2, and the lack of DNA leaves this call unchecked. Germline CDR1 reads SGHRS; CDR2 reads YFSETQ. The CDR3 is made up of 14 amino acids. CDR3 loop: CASSLDRIVYEQYF.

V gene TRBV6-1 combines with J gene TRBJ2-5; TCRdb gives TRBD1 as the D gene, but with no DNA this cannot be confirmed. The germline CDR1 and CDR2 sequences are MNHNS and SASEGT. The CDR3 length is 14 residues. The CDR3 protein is CASRPEFSGETQYF.

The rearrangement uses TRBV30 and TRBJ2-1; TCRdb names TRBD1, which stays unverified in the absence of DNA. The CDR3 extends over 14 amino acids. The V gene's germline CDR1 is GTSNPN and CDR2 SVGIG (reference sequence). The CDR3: CAWSVLDSPNEQFF.

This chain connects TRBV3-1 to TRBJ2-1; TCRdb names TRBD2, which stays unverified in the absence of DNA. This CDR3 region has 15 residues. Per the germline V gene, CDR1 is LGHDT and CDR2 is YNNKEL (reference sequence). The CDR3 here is CASSQLAGADNEQFF.

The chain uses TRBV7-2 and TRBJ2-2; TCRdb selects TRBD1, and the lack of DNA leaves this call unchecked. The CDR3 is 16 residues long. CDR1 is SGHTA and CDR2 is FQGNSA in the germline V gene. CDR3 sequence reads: CASRTGTKVRTGELFF.

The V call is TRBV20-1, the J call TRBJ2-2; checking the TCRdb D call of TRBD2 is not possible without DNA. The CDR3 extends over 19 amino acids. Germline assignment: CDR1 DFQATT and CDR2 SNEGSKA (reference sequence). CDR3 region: CSAAPRTSGKATNTGELFF.

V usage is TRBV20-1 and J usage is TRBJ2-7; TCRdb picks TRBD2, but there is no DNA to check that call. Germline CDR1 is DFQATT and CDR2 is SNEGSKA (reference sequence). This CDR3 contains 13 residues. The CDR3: CNPTRQTTYEQYF.

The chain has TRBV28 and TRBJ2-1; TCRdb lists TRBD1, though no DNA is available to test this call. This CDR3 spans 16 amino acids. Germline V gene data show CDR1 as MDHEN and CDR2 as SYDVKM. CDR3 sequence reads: CASSSRGASSYNEQFF.

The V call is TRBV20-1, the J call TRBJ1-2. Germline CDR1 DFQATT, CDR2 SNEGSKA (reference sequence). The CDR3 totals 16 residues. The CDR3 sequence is CSARLFWQHENYGYTF.

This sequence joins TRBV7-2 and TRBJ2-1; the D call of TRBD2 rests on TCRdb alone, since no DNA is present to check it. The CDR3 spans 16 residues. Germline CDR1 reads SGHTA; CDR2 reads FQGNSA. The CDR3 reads CASSLRAGGAYNEQFF.

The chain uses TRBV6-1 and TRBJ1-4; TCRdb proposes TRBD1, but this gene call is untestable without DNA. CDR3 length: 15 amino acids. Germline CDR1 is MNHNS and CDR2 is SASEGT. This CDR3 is CASSRSGTTNEKLFF.

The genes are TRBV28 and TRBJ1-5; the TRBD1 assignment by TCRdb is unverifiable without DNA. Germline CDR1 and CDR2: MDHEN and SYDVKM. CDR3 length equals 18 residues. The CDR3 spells CASARDGAYTHSNQPQHF.

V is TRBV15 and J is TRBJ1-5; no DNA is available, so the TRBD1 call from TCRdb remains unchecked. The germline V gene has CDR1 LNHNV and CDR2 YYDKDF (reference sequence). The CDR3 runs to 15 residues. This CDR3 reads CATSTGTGRGQPQHF.

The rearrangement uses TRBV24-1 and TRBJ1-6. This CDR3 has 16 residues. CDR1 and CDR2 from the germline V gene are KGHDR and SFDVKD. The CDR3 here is CATSDRGGPDNSPLHF.

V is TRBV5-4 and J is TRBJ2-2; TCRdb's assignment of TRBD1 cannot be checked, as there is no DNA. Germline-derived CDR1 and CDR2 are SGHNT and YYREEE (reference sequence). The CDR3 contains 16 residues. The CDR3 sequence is CASSVDRAVEAGELFF.

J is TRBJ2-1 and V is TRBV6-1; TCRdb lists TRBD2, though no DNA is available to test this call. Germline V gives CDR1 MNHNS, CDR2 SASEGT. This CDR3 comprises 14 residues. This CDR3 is CATRGIGRYNEQFF.

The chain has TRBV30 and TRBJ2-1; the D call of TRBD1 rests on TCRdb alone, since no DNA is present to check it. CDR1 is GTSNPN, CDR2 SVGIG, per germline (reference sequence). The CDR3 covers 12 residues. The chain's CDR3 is CANEPPSGDGFF.

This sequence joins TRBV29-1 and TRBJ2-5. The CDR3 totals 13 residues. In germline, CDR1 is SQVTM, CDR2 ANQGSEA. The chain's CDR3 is CSVERTSEETQYF.

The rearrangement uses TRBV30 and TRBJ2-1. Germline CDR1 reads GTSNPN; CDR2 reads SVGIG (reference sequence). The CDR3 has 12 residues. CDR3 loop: CAWSGLPDEQFF.

CDR3 region: CSARGYRPYYEQYF. The chain uses TRBV20-1 and TRBJ2-7. Germline CDR1 is DFQATT and CDR2 is SNEGSKA (reference sequence). There are 14 residues in the CDR3.

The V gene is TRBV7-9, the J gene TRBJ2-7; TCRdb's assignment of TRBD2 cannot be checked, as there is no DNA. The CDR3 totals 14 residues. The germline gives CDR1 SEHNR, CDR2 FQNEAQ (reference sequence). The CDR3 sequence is CASRRHGPQYEQYF.

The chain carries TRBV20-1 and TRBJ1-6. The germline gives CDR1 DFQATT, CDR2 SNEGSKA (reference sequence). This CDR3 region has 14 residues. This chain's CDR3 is CTSGGYNYNSPLHF.

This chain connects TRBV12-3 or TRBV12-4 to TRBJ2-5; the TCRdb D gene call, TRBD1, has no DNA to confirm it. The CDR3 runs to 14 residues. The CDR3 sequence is CASTPAGIRETQYF.

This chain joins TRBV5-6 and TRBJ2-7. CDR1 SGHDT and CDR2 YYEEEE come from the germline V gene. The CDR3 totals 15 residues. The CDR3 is CASSLVRQVLSEQYF.

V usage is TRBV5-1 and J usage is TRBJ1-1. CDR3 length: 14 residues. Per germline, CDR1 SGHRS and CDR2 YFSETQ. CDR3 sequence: CASSLSGVFTEAFF.

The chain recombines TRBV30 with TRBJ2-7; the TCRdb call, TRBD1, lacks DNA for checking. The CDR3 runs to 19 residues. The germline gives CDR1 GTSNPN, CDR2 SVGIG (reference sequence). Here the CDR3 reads CAWSVLRVISSGGSYEQYF. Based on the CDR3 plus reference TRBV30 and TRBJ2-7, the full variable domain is SQTIHQWPATLVQPVGSPLSLECTVEGTSNPNLYWYRQAAGRGLQLLFYSVGIGQISSEVPQNLSASRPQDRQFILSSKKLLLSDSGFYLCAWSVLRVISSGGSYEQYFGPGTRLTVT.

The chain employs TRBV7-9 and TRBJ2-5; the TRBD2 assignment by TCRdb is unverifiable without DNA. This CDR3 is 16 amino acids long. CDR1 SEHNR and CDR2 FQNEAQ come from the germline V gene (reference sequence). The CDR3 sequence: CASSLMALRPGETQYF. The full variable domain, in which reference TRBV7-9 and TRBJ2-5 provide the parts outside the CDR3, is DTGVSQNPRHKITKRGQNVTFRCDPISEHNRLYWYRQTLGQGPEFLTYFQNEAQLEKSRLLSDRFSAERPKGSFSTLEIQRTEQGDSAMYLCASSLMALRPGETQYFGPGTRLLVL.